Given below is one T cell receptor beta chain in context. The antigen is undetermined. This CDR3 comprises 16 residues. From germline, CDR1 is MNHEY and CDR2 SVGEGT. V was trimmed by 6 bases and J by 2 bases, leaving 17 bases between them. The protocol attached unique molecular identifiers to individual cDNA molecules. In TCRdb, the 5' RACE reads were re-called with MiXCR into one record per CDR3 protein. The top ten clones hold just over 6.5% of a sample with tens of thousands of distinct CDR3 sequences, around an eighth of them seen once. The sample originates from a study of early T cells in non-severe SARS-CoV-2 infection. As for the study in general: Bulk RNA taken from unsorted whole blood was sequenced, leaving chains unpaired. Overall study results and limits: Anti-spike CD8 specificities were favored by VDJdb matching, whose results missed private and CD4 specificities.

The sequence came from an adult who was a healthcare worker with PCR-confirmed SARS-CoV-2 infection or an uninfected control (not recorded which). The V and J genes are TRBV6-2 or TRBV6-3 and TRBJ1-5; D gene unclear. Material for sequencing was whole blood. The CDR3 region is CASSFIGDLGNQPQHF. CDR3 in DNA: TGTGCCAGCAGCTTCATTGGGGATTTAGGCAATCAGCCCCAGCATTTT.